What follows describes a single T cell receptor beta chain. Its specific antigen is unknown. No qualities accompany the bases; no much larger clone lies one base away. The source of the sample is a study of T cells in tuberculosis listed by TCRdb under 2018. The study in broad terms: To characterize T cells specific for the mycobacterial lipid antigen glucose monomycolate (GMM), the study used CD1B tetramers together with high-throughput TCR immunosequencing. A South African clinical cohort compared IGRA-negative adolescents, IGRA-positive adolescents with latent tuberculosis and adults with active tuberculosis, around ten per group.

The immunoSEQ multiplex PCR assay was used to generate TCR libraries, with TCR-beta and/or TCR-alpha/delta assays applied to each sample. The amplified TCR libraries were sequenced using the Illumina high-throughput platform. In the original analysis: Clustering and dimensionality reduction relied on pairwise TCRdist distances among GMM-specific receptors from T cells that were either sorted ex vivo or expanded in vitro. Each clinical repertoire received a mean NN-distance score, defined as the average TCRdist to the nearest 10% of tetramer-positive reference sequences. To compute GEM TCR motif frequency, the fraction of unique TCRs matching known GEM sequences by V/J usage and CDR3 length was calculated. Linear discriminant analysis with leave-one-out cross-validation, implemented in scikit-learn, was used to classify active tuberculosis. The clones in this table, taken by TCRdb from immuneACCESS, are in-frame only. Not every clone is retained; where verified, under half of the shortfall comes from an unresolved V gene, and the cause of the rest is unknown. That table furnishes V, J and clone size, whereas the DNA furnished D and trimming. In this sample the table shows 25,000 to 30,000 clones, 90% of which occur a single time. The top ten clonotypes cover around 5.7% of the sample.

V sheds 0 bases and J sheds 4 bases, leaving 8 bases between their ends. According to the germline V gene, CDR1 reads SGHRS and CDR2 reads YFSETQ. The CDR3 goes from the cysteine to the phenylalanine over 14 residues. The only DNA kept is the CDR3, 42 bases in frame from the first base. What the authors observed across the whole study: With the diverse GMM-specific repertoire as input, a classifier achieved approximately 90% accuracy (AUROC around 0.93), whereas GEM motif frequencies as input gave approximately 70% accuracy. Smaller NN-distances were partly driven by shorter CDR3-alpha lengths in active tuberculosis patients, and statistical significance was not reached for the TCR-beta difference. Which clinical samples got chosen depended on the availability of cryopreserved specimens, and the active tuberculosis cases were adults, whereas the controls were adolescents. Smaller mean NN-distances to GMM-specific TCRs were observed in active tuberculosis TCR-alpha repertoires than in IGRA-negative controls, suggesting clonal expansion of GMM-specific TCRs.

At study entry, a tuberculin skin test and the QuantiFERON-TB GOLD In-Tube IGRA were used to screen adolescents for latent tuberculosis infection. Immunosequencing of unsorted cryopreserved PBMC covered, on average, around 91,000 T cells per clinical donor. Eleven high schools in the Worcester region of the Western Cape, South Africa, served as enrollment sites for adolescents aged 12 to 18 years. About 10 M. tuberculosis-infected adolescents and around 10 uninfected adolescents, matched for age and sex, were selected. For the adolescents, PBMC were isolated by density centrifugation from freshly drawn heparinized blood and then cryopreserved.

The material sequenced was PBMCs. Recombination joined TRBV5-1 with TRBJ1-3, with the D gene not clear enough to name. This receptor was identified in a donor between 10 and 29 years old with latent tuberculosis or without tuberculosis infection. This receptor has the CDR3 CASSLAGIGNTIYF. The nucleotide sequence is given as TGCGCCAGCAGCTTGGCCGGGATCGGAAACACCATATATTTT. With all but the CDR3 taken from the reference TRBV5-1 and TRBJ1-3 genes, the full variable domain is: KAGVTQTPRYLIKTRGQQVTLSCSPISGHRSVSWYQQTPGQGLQFLFEYFSETQRNKGNFPGRFSGRQFSNSRSEMNVSTLELGDSALYLCASSLAGIGNTIYFGEGSWLTVV.